A selection of T cell receptor beta chains follows, all from one sample in a study of OX40 agonist ivuxolimab in advanced cancers. The data were produced by immunoSEQ multiplex PCR, yet TCRdb's version contains in-frame clones alone and is incomplete. The sample contains tens of thousands of clones, 80% of which appear only once. The specimen comprised CD4+ or CD8+ T cells sorted from blood, sampled in a trial of the OX40 agonist ivuxolimab. The source is an adult with an advanced solid tumor such as melanoma, head and neck, liver or kidney cancer. Each CDR3 is given with its conserved first and last residue. D genes are given only for firm matches. Clone size appears in some rows only: once, few, many, or a class for an expanded clone.

abundance	d_gene	v_gene	j_gene	CDR3aa	CDR3nt
.	.	TRBV18	TRBJ2-3	CASSPTSSTDTQYF	TGTGCCAGCTCCCCTACTAGCAGCACAGATACGCAGTATTTT
few	TRBD1	TRBV2	TRBJ1-5	CASRRTGEVPQHF	TGTGCCAGCAGACGGACAGGGGAGGTACCCCAGCATTTT
.	.	TRBV18	TRBJ2-2	CASSPLSSLNTGELFF	TGTGCCAGCTCACCCCTGAGTAGCCTGAACACCGGGGAGCTGTTTTTT
.	TRBD2	TRBV7-2	TRBJ2-5	CASSFTSGGETQYF	TGTGCCAGCAGCTTTACTAGCGGAGGAGAGACCCAGTACTTC
.	TRBD1	TRBV7-9	TRBJ2-7	CASSPGQGTYEQYF	TGTGCCAGCAGCCCCGGACAGGGAACCTACGAGCAGTACTTC
.	.	TRBV7-3	TRBJ2-3	CASSLTDTQYF	TGTGCCAGCAGCTTAACAGATACGCAGTATTTT
once	.	TRBV5-1	TRBJ2-3	CASSLAGGKDTQYF	TGCGCCAGCAGCTTGGCGGGGGGCAAAGATACGCAGTATTTT
.	.	TRBV28	TRBJ1-1	CASSFWGSTEAFF	TGTGCCAGCAGTTTTTGGGGTAGCACTGAAGCTTTCTTT
.	.	TRBV28	TRBJ2-1	CASRPFSGYPYNEQFF	TGTGCCAGCAGACCATTTAGCGGCTACCCTTACAATGAGCAGTTCTTC
.	TRBD2	TRBV4-3	TRBJ2-1	CASSLAGVHPEQFF	TGCGCCAGCAGTTTAGCGGGAGTTCACCCCGAGCAGTTCTTC
.	TRBD1	TRBV7-2	TRBJ2-3	CASSPRTGADTQYF	TGTGCCAGCAGCCCAAGGACAGGGGCAGATACGCAGTATTTT
few	.	TRBV7-6	TRBJ1-1	CASSFEANTEAFF	TGTGCCAGCAGCTTCGAGGCCAACACTGAAGCTTTCTTT
.	.	TRBV28	TRBJ2-7	CASSFSPGLGASSYEQYF	TGTGCCAGCAGTTTTTCTCCGGGTCTCGGGGCAAGCTCCTACGAGCAGTACTTC
.	.	TRBV10-3	TRBJ1-5	CAISESAGLNQPQHF	TGTGCCATCAGTGAGTCGGCAGGGCTCAATCAGCCCCAGCATTTT
.	TRBD1	TRBV19	TRBJ2-7	CASSNLDGTGDYEQYF	TGTGCCAGTAGTAATCTCGACGGGACAGGGGACTACGAGCAGTACTTC
.	.	TRBV5-6	TRBJ2-2	CASSLAKVRLTGELFF	TGTGCCAGCAGCTTGGCGAAAGTAAGGCTCACCGGGGAGCTGTTTTTT
few	.	TRBV28	TRBJ1-1	CASSPWDGEAFF	TGTGCCAGCAGTCCCTGGGACGGCGAAGCTTTCTTT
.	.	TRBV2	TRBJ1-1	CASSAGGARTEAFF	TGTGCCAGCAGTGCGGGGGGGGCAAGGACTGAAGCTTTCTTT
.	TRBD2	TRBV10-3	TRBJ2-5	CAISESTRTSGRKEQYF	TGTGCCATCAGTGAGTCGACTCGAACTAGCGGGAGGAAGGAGCAGTACTTC
.	.	TRBV4-1	TRBJ1-1	CASSQDYRMNTEAFF	TGCGCCAGCAGCCAAGATTACAGGATGAACACTGAAGCTTTCTTT
.	TRBD1	TRBV7-3	TRBJ2-1	CASSPTGGSSYNEQFF	TGTGCCAGCAGCCCCACAGGGGGGAGCTCCTACAATGAGCAGTTCTTC
.	TRBD1	TRBV19	TRBJ1-5	CASSQGAGQPQHF	TGTGCCAGTAGCCAGGGGGCGGGTCAGCCCCAGCATTTT
.	TRBD2	TRBV27	TRBJ2-1	CASSGRLAGNNEQFF	TGTGCCAGCAGTGGGCGTCTAGCGGGAAACAATGAGCAGTTCTTC
.	.	TRBV4-3	TRBJ1-5	CASSPLNRGQPQHF	TGCGCCAGCAGCCCGTTAAACCGCGGTCAGCCCCAGCATTTT
.	.	TRBV5-6	TRBJ2-5	CASSLVLETQYF	TGTGCCAGCAGCCTTGTTTTAGAGACCCAGTACTTC
.	TRBD1	TRBV7-6	TRBJ2-2	CASSLLPGQGPSTGELFF	TGTGCCAGCAGCTTACTACCGGGACAGGGACCGAGCACCGGGGAGCTGTTTTTT
.	TRBD2	TRBV6-6	TRBJ2-1	CASSRLARDEQFF	TGTGCCAGCAGCAGACTAGCTAGAGATGAGCAGTTCTTC
.	TRBD2	TRBV4-1	TRBJ2-1	CASSQPRLAGGRGEQFF	TGCGCCAGCAGCCAGCCCAGACTAGCGGGGGGGCGTGGGGAGCAGTTCTTC